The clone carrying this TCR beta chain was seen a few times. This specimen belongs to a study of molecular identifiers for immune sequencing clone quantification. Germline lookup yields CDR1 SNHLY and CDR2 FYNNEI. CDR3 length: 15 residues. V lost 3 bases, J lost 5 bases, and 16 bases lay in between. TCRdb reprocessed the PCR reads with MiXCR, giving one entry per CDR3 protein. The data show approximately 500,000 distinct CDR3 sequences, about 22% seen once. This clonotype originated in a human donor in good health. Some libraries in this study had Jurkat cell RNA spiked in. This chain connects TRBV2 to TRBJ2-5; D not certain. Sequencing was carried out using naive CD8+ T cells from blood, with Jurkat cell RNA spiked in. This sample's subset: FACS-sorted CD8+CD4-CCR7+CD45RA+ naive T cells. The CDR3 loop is CASSDLPGQRETQYF. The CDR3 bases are TGTGCCAGCAGTGATCTCCCCGGCCAGAGGGAGACCCAGTACTTC.